The 19 T cell receptor beta chains presented below share a single source sample, sequenced in a study of blood T cell repertoires in COVID-19. Assay: immunoSEQ multiplex PCR; the TCRdb copy retains only in-frame clones and omits some. This table has a few hundred thousand clones, about 87% appearing once. Sequenced: peripheral blood. These receptors all come from a man in his sixties who had recovered from COVID-19.

The chain uses TRBV7-3 and TRBJ2-1; 9 nucleotides match TRBD1. The CDR3 loop spans 17 amino acids. V lost 5 bases, J lost 2 bases, and 10 bases stayed unmatched. In germline, CDR1 is SGHTA, CDR2 FQGTGA. Here the CDR3 DNA reads TGTGCCAGCAGCGAGCACACCGGGACAGGGACCTACAATGAGCAGTTCTTC. The encoded protein is CASSEHTGTGTYNEQFF.

This chain links TRBV21-1 with TRBJ1-1; no DNA check was done on the table's D call, TRBD1. TRBV21-1 is a pseudogene. The CDR3 spans 17 residues. The CDR3 DNA reads as TGTGCCAGCAGCAATGGGCAGGGGCCCACCGGGGACACTGAAGCTTTCTTT. This codes for CASSNGQGPTGDTEAFF.

The gene calls are TRBV7-8 and TRBJ1-1; the D is unclear. V lost 1 base to trimming and J lost 5 bases, with 11 bases between them. This CDR3 is built from 14 residues. Germline V lookup: CDR1 SGHVS, CDR2 FQNEAQ. The CDR3 coding sequence is TGTGCCAGCAGCTTAGGGGCAGGAGGGACTGAAGCTTTCTTT. This encodes CASSLGAGGTEAFF.

V and J are TRBV18 and TRBJ1-1; TRBD1 might be the D (5 bases). CDR3 length: 13 amino acids. CDR1 is KGHSH, CDR2 LQKENI, per germline. The ends were cut back, 5 bases at V and 1 base at J, with 8 bases in the middle. CDR3: CASSNGQNTEAFF. The CDR3 nucleotides read TGTGCCAGCTCAAACGGACAGAACACTGAAGCTTTCTTT.

This rearrangement joins TRBV7-9 to TRBJ1-2; D is ambiguous. Germline V gives CDR1 SEHNR, CDR2 FQNEAQ (reference sequence). Trimming shortened V by 5 bases and J by 5 bases, and 15 bases separated the two germline ends. This CDR3 region has 14 residues. This CDR3 is CASSPITDNYGYTF. The CDR3 region has the DNA TGTGCCAGCAGCCCTATCACAGATAATTATGGCTACACCTTC.

CDR3 in DNA: TGTGCCAGCAGTCCGGGACTAATAAATGGTGAGCAGTTCTTC. As protein: CASSPGLINGEQFF. This chain uses TRBV6-5 with TRBJ2-1, with 7 positions matching TRBD2. The CDR3 length is 14 residues. V shed 5 bases, J shed 9 bases, and the junction held 10 bases outside the gene matches. Germline V CDR1 and CDR2: MNHEY, SVGAGI.

The V gene is TRBV6-5, the J gene TRBJ2-7; 8 bases fit TRBD1. Germline V gene sequence: CDR1 MNHEY, CDR2 SVGAGI. The V gene end was trimmed by 5 bases and the J gene end by 0 bases; junction bases not matched to a gene: 6. The CDR3 covers 15 residues. The CDR3: CASSTGQEHSYEQYF. The CDR3 region has the DNA TGTGCCAGCAGTACGGGACAGGAGCACTCCTACGAGCAGTACTTC.

The rearrangement links TRBV7-6 to TRBJ2-7; the match to TRBD2 covers 13 bases. This CDR3 has 17 residues. The junction had 5 bases not matched to a gene; V was cut back by 2 bases and J by 1 base. Germline assignment: CDR1 SGHVS and CDR2 FNYEAQ. Written as DNA, the CDR3 is TGTGCCAGCAGCTTATTGGGACTAGCGGGGCTATCCTACGAGCAGTACTTC. It translates to CASSLLGLAGLSYEQYF.

The chain carries TRBV19 and TRBJ1-5; TRBD1 matches at 7 bases. The CDR3 consists of 16 residues. Looked up from germline, CDR1 is LNHDA and CDR2 is SQIVND (reference sequence). Germline trimming cut 3 bases from V and 5 bases from J; bases unmatched to any gene: 10. CDR3 residues: CASSIYVTGYDQPQHF. DNA of the CDR3: TGTGCCAGTAGTATTTACGTGACAGGGTACGATCAGCCCCAGCATTTT.

The CDR3, as DNA: TGTGCCAGCAGCATGTTAGGCGGGGGGACGGGTGAGCAGTTCTTC. Translated, it gives CASSMLGGGTGEQFF. The rearrangement uses TRBV4-2 and TRBJ2-1; 8 bases match TRBD2. The CDR3 length is 15 residues. The germline CDR1 and CDR2 sequences are LGHNA and YNFKEQ. Trimming at V came to 5 bases and at J to 9 bases, leaving 12 bases not matched to a gene.

CDR3 sequence: CASSILPGNTGELFF. The CDR3 DNA follows: TGTGCCAGTAGTATCTTACCAGGGAACACCGGGGAGCTGTTTTTT. J is TRBJ2-2 and V is TRBV19; D unclear. CDR3 size: 15 residues. The germline gives CDR1 LNHDA, CDR2 SQIVND (reference sequence). The V end lost 3 bases, the J end lost 1 base, and 9 bases lay between the germline ends.

This clone has just a few counts. The V gene is TRBV27, the J gene TRBJ2-5; possibly TRBD2 for D (5 bases). The CDR3 contains 14 residues. V gave up 3 bases and J gave up 7 bases, with 15 bases separating them. Germline V gene lookup returns CDR1 MNHEY and CDR2 SMNVEV (reference sequence). The CDR3: CASSLAASSRTQYF. CDR3 in DNA: TGTGCCAGCAGTTTGGCGGCTAGCTCCCGGACCCAGTACTTC.

This chain connects TRBV11-2 to TRBJ1-4; 9 bases align to TRBD1. CDR3 length equals 14 residues. V trimming: 4 bases; J trimming: 10 bases; junction bases outside the gene matches: 7. From germline, CDR1 is SGHAT and CDR2 FQNNGV. This CDR3 reads CASSSGQGTVKLFF. CDR3 DNA sequence: TGTGCCAGCAGCTCTGGACAGGGGACGGTAAAACTGTTTTTT.

The genes are TRBV18 and TRBJ2-4; 12 nucleotides match TRBD2. The V gene end was trimmed by 2 bases and the J gene end by 8 bases; junction bases not matched to a gene: 13. From germline, CDR1 is KGHSH and CDR2 LQKENI. This CDR3 contains 18 residues. CDR3 DNA: TGTGCCAGCTCACCAAACAGGCTAGCGGGGGGGCCCCTCGACATTCAGTACTTC. Protein: CASSPNRLAGGPLDIQYF.

The rearrangement uses TRBV6-2 or TRBV6-3 and TRBJ1-5; 9 positions agree with TRBD1. Germline V gene data show CDR1 as MNHEY and CDR2 as SVGEGT. Trimming at V came to 2 bases and at J to 2 bases, leaving 10 bases not matched to a gene. The CDR3 extends over 18 amino acids. For the CDR3, the DNA is TGTGCCAGCAGTTACCTCAGACAGGGGGTCGGAGGCAATCAGCCCCAGCATTTT. It encodes CASSYLRQGVGGNQPQHF.

CDR3 protein: CASQKTGNQPQHF. In nucleotides, the CDR3 is TGTGCCAGCCAGAAGACAGGCAATCAGCCCCAGCATTTT. The rearrangement uses TRBV12-3 or TRBV12-4 and TRBJ1-5; tentatively, D is TRBD1 (5 bases). V was trimmed by 8 bases and J by 2 bases, leaving 10 bases between them. CDR3 size: 13 residues.

This chain links TRBV6-6 with TRBJ2-7; 9 positions match TRBD1. V was pared by 2 bases and J by 3 bases, with 2 bases of the junction left unmatched. This CDR3 is built from 14 residues. The germline V gene encodes CDR1 MNHNY and CDR2 SVGAGI (reference sequence). The CDR3 DNA follows: TGTGCCAGCAGTTACGGGGGACAGGGCTACGAGCAGTACTTC. Its translation is CASSYGGQGYEQYF.

V is TRBV18 and J is TRBJ2-3; 9 nucleotides line up with TRBD2. The CDR3 runs 20 residues. Losses at the gene ends were 0 bases for V and 4 bases for J; bases not matched to a gene: 17. Germline CDR1 is KGHSH and CDR2 is LQKENI. For the CDR3, the DNA is TGTGCCAGCTCACCACCCTTGTATGCTGCGGGGGGGCCTCCATCAGATACGCAGTATTTT. This gives the protein CASSPPLYAAGGPPSDTQYF. Full variable domain (missing parts from reference TRBV18 and TRBJ2-3): NAGVMQNPRHLVRRRGQEARLRCSPMKGHSHVYWYRQLPEEGLKFMVYLQKENIIDESGMPKERFSAEFPKEGPSILRIQQVVRGDSAAYFCASSPPLYAAGGPPSDTQYFGPGTRLTVL.

V usage is TRBV15 and J usage is TRBJ1-1, with TRBD1 matching over 7 bases. This CDR3 has 13 amino acids. Germline V gene lookup returns CDR1 LNHNV and CDR2 YYDKDF (reference sequence). The V and J ends lost 7 bases and 5 bases, in that order; junction bases with no gene match: 7. CDR3 coding DNA: TGTGCCACCACCAAACAGGGGCTGACTGAAGCTTTCTTT. Translated: CATTKQGLTEAFF.